This T cell receptor (beta chain) was profiled in a study of PD-L1 blockade in urothelial cancer. Study summary: Analyses were performed on blood at 3 weeks after treatment start (the second dose) and at 6 weeks.

Profiled with immunoSEQ multiplex PCR; TCRdb holds only in-frame clones, not every one. The sample shows roughly 56,000 clones, around 84% of them seen only once. The V end was cut by 8 bases, the J end by 8 bases, with 15 bases between. The CDR3 covers 12 residues. Germline values: CDR1 MGHRA, CDR2 YSYEKL. The sample's time point: pretreatment peripheral blood. This specimen consisted of PBMCs, obtained around atezolizumab (anti-PD-L1) treatment. This rearrangement joins TRBV4-1 to TRBJ1-2; D is unclear. The TCR was taken from a man aged 60-69 years with urothelial cancer. The CDR3 loop is CASSPRSGGYTF. The CDR3 DNA is TGCGCCAGCTCTCCAAGAAGCGGCGGCTACACCTTC.